These 7 T cell receptor beta chains originate from one sample sequenced in a study of CD4 T cells in relation to SARS-CoV-2 and coronaviruses. Here immunoSEQ multiplex PCR was the method, and the copy in TCRdb shows in-frame clones only, minus some. The sample shows around 37,000 clones, around 85% of them seen only once. Specimen: memory CD4+ T cells from PBMCs. Every receptor here comes from an adult with COVID-19.

V usage is TRBV5-1 and J usage is TRBJ2-7; possibly TRBD2 for D (7 bases). The ends were cut back, 2 bases at V and 5 bases at J, with 14 bases in the middle. This CDR3 is 14 amino acids long. CDR1 is SGHRS, CDR2 YFSETQ, per germline. The CDR3 region has the DNA TGCGCCAGCAGCTTCGGGGGGCCCGGCGACGAGCAGTACTTC. It encodes CASSFGGPGDEQYF.

V is TRBV19 and J is TRBJ2-4; maybe TRBD1 (5 bases). Looked up from germline, CDR1 is LNHDA and CDR2 is SQIVND (reference sequence). Trimming left V 3 bases short and J 4 bases short, with 25 bases between. This CDR3 contains 19 residues. CDR3 sequence: CASSILGVGQRFRKNIQYF. DNA of the CDR3: TGTGCCAGTAGTATTTTAGGGGTGGGGCAACGGTTTCGAAAAAACATTCAGTACTTC. Based on the CDR3 plus reference TRBV19 and TRBJ2-4, the full variable domain is DGGITQSPKYLFRKEGQNVTLSCEQNLNHDAMYWYRQDPGQGLRLIYYSQIVNDFQKGDIAEGYSVSREKKESFPLTVTSAQKNPTAFYLCASSILGVGQRFRKNIQYFGAGTRLSVL.

The chain employs TRBV4-1 and TRBJ2-7; 11 nucleotides line up with TRBD1. Germline CDR1 reads MGHRA; CDR2 reads YSYEKL. The ends lost 2 bases at V and 4 bases at J; junction bases unmatched: 7. The CDR3 sequence is 16 residues long. Here the CDR3 DNA reads TGCGCCAGCAGCCAACCCTTGAGGGACAGGGGGTACGAGCAGTACTTC. Translated: CASSQPLRDRGYEQYF.

V and J are TRBV7-9 and TRBJ2-5; no clear D gene. CDR1 is SEHNR and CDR2 is FQNEAQ in the germline V gene (reference sequence). Trimming removed 6 bases at V and 2 bases at J, with 4 bases between. The CDR3 totals 11 residues. The CDR3 region has the DNA TGTGCCAGCAGTCATCAAGAGACCCAGTACTTC. Encoded protein: CASSHQETQYF.

The genes are TRBV3-1 (or the pseudogene TRBV3-2) and TRBJ2-1; the D gene is possibly TRBD2 (5 bases). The CDR3 consists of 13 residues. Trimming took 4 bases from V and 6 from J, leaving 10 bases between them. CDR1 is LGHDT, CDR2 YNNKEL, per germline (reference sequence). The CDR3 is CASSLQGGNEQFF. The CDR3 DNA sequence: TGTGCCAGCAGCCTCCAAGGAGGCAATGAGCAGTTCTTC.

V is TRBV15 and J is TRBJ2-5; 9 bases map to TRBD2. Germline V gives CDR1 LNHNV, CDR2 YYDKDF (reference sequence). The CDR3 totals 16 residues. J lost 0 bases, V lost 4 bases, and 6 bases had no gene match. The CDR3 nucleotides are TGTGCCACCAGCAACACGGGACTAGCCTACCAAGAGACCCAGTACTTC. Its protein is CATSNTGLAYQETQYF.

This clone was recorded a few times. V gene TRBV28 combines with J gene TRBJ1-2; 7 bases are a match to TRBD1. In germline, CDR1 is MDHEN, CDR2 SYDVKM. The CDR3 sequence is 16 residues long. V trimming: 7 bases; J trimming: 6 bases; junction bases outside the gene matches: 17. CDR3 region: CASNTFKRGRSDGYTF. Written as DNA, the CDR3 is TGTGCCAGCAACACTTTTAAGAGGGGGCGTTCTGATGGCTACACCTTC.